This T cell receptor beta chain was profiled in a study of OX40 agonist ivuxolimab in advanced cancers. Study context: Dose-escalation patients' cancers were hepatocellular carcinoma, melanoma, renal cell or head and neck cancer.

This clone was recorded a few times. What it binds is unknown. Cycle 7 day 1, cycle 4 day 1, and baseline were the timepoints at which blood was sampled. The CDR3 consists of 12 residues. Germline V gives CDR1 KGHSH, CDR2 LQKENI. Trimming removed 6 bases from V and 7 bases from J, with 10 bases in between. TCRdb keeps only in-frame clones here, not all; method: immunoSEQ multiplex PCR. This sample has 30,000 to 40,000 clones, with 75% to 85% found just once. Findings and caveats of the study: The authors also found low normalized T-cell clonal expansion in some nonresponders. CD4+ and CD8+ blood T cells expanded clonally by week 6 at 0.1 to 3.0 mg/kg.

The sample in question was CD4+ or CD8+ T cells sorted from blood, obtained in a trial of the OX40 agonist ivuxolimab. This clonotype was obtained from an adult with an advanced solid tumor such as melanoma, head and neck, liver or kidney cancer. V is TRBV18 and J is TRBJ2-1; no firm D call. The CDR3 DNA follows: TGTGCCAGCTCCACTCAGCAGAATGAGCAGTTCTTC. This encodes CASSTQQNEQFF.